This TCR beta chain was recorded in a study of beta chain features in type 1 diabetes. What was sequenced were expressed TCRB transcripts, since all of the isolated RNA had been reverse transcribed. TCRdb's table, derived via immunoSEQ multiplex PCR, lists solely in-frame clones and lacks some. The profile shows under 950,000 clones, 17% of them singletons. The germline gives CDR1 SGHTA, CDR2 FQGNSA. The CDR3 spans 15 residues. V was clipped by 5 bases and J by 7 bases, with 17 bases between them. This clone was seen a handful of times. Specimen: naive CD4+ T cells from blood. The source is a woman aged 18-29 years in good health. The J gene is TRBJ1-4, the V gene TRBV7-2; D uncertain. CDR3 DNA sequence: TGTGCCAGCAGCCCCCGACCACTAACGGGTGAAAAACTGTTTTTT. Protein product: CASSPRPLTGEKLFF.